Listed here is a single T cell receptor beta chain. Antigen specificity is unknown. V was pared by 3 bases and J by 0 bases, with 12 bases between. The V gene's germline CDR1 is SGHAT and CDR2 FQNNGV. The CDR3 has 15 residues. This record belongs to a study of T cell responses to AZD1222 COVID-19 vaccine. The overall study: Second doses at about 4 or about 12 weeks were pooled. Study results and caveats: Donor demographics were predominantly white British with a female majority; clonal diversity may be underestimated. Repertoires were obtained only post-peak T cell response. Nearly half of spike-specific TCRs reportedly target unmutated variant regions.

Sequenced by immunoSEQ multiplex PCR; TCRdb stores in-frame clones only, minus some. This sample has fewer than 250,000 clones, with approximately 92% found just once. The input for sequencing was peripheral blood, taken on day 0 of AZD1222 vaccination. This chain joins TRBV11-2 and TRBJ2-7; no definite D call. The sequence was obtained from an adult in good health. CDR3: CASSFPRKSSYEQYF. In DNA, the CDR3 is TGTGCCAGCAGCTTTCCTAGGAAGAGCTCCTACGAGCAGTACTTC.